The clone carrying this TCR beta chain was detected many times. Germline lookup yields CDR1 DFQATT and CDR2 SNEGSKA (reference sequence). V lost 3 bases to trimming and J lost 4 bases, with 6 bases between them. The CDR3 extends over 11 amino acids. Preparation of the TCRbeta library involved a method that used unique molecular identifiers. TCRdb reprocessed the PCR reads with MiXCR, giving one entry per CDR3 protein. This table holds approximately 250,000 distinct CDR3 sequences, approximately 9.9% found once. This entry belongs to a study of T-cell reconstitution after alpha-beta-depleted transplantation in children.

V gene TRBV20-1 combines with J gene TRBJ1-1; no clear D. The sequenced sample was PBMCs from the stem cell graft donor, obtained from the stem cell graft. This TCR derives from a human donor who donated a stem cell graft to a child with SCID. Here the CDR3 reads CSASEGTEAFF. The CDR3 DNA is TGCAGTGCTAGCGAGGGCACTGAAGCTTTCTTT.